The T cell receptor beta chain under discussion was sequenced for a study of shared clonotypes between healthy human individuals. Study outcomes and limitations: Some naive CD4 clonotypes, around 4.9%, turned up in common across several donors. The genetic and exposure-history diversity represented was limited by few donors.

A note on this clone: Its antigen is not identified.

The deep-level immunoSEQ assay was used. Investigators spread the genomic DNA of each subset evenly over several immunoSEQ plates. Sequenced by immunoSEQ multiplex PCR; TCRdb stores in-frame clones only, minus some. The sample lists about 2,500,000 clones; roughly nine tenths were seen once. The CDR3 is 14 residues long. Germline assignment: CDR1 ENHRY and CDR2 SYGVKD. V was shortened by 2 bases and J by 8 bases, with 15 bases between the two germline ends. The chain has TRBV10-3 and TRBJ1-2; maybe TRBD1 (6 bases). The clonotype was recovered from a man aged 18 to 29 in good health. The sequenced material came from naive CD4+ T cells sorted from blood. The subset: CD45RA+ positively selected. CDR3 loop: CAISEEIGQLGYTF. CDR3 in DNA: TGTGCCATCAGTGAGGAAATAGGACAGTTGGGCTACACCTTC.